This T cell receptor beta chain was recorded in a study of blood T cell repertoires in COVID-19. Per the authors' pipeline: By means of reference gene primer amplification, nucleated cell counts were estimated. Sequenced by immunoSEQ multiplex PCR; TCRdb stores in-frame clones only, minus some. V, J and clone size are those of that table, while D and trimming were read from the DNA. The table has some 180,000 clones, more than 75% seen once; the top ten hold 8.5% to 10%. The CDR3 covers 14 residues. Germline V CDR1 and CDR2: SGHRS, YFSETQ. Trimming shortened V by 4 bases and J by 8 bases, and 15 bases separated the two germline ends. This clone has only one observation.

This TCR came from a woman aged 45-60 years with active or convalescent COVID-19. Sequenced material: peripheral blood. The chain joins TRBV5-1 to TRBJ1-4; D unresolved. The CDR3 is CASSPLAGSEKLFF. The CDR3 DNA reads TGCGCCAGCAGCCCGCTTGCGGGGAGCGAAAAACTGTTTTTT.